A selection of T cell receptor beta chains follows, all from one sample in a study of shared clonotypes between healthy human individuals. Using immunoSEQ multiplex PCR, the repertoire was profiled, and TCRdb retains in-frame clones only, with some absent. The table lists about 2.5 million clones, 80% to 95% of them singletons, with 0.37% in the top ten. Sequenced: naive CD4+ T cells from PBMCs. The receptors stem from a man between 18 and 29 years old in good health. Some clones in this sample may be carry-over from other donors' samples. Both conserved end residues are part of each CDR3. Each record gives: D gene, V gene, clone size, J gene, CDR3 DNA, CDR3 protein. D genes are given only for firm matches. Clone size is given for some rows only: seen once, a few or many times, or a class if the clone is expanded.

D: .; V: TRBV20-1; size: .; J: TRBJ1-2; DNA: TGCAGTGTTCCTGGGCACTACACCTTC; CDR3: CSVPGHYTF
D: .; V: TRBV7-9; size: .; J: TRBJ1-3; DNA: TGTGCCAGCAGCTATGGGGCTACGGTGTTTGGAAACACCATATATTTT; CDR3: CASSYGATVFGNTIYF
D: .; V: TRBV7-9; size: .; J: TRBJ1-2; DNA: TGTGCCAGCAGCCGCTGGGGAGGCTACACCTTC; CDR3: CASSRWGGYTF
D: TRBD1; V: TRBV5-6; size: .; J: TRBJ2-5; DNA: TGTGCCAGCAGCCCGCAGGACAGGGGGGTAGAGACCCAGTACTTC; CDR3: CASSPQDRGVETQYF
D: .; V: TRBV19; size: .; J: TRBJ2-5; DNA: TGTGCCAGTAGCACCGCGGAGACCCAGTACTTC; CDR3: CASSTAETQYF
D: .; V: TRBV5-1; size: .; J: TRBJ2-2; DNA: TGCGCCAGCAGCCCAGGGGCGGCTAGCGACACCGGGGAGCTGTTTTTT; CDR3: CASSPGAASDTGELFF
D: .; V: TRBV10-3; size: .; J: TRBJ2-7; DNA: TGTGCCATCAGTGACCGGAGAAACTCCTACGAGCAGTACTTC; CDR3: CAISDRRNSYEQYF
D: TRBD1; V: TRBV9; size: .; J: TRBJ1-5; DNA: TGTGCCAGCAGCGTAGCATTTTGGGGACAGAAGATAGCAAGGAAGGATCAGCCCCAGCATTTT; CDR3: CASSVAFWGQKIARKDQPQHF
D: TRBD2; V: TRBV19; size: .; J: TRBJ2-1; DNA: TGTGCCAGTAGTACTATAATGGCGGGAGACAATGAGCAGTTCTTC; CDR3: CASSTIMAGDNEQFF
D: .; V: TRBV28; size: .; J: TRBJ2-7; DNA: TGTGCCAGCAGTTTAGGACAGCATAAGTACTTC; CDR3: CASSLGQHKYF
D: .; V: TRBV11-2; size: .; J: TRBJ2-7; DNA: TGTGCCAGCAGCTTAGTCAGAGGAAACTCCTACGAGCAGTACTTC; CDR3: CASSLVRGNSYEQYF
D: TRBD2; V: TRBV14; size: .; J: TRBJ2-7; DNA: TGTGCCAGCAGCTCACTAGCGCCCTTCTCCTACGAGCAGTACTTC; CDR3: CASSSLAPFSYEQYF
D: TRBD1; V: TRBV19; size: .; J: TRBJ1-5; DNA: TGTGCCAGTAGAGCCGGGACAGTAGGTTTGGGTAGCAATCAGCCCCAGCATTTT; CDR3: CASRAGTVGLGSNQPQHF
D: .; V: TRBV7-3; size: .; J: TRBJ1-1; DNA: TGTGCCAGCAGCTTAATAACCTCCGGGCCTGCGGCTTTCTTT; CDR3: CASSLITSGPAAFF
D: .; V: TRBV28; size: .; J: TRBJ2-3; DNA: TGTGCCAGCAGTGCCCCATCTCCCGGGAGTAGAGATACGCAGTATTTT; CDR3: CASSAPSPGSRDTQYF
D: TRBD2; V: TRBV6-1; size: .; J: TRBJ2-1; DNA: TGTGCCGGTGATAGCGGGAGTAACCGGGGCGGTGAGCAGTTCTTC; CDR3: CAGDSGSNRGGEQFF
D: .; V: TRBV19; size: .; J: TRBJ1-4; DNA: TGTGCCAGTAGAACCTCCTCCGGGATCTTTAATGAAAAACTGTTTTTT; CDR3: CASRTSSGIFNEKLFF
D: .; V: TRBV30; size: .; J: TRBJ2-1; DNA: TGTGCCTGGAGTGTGGGACTTAGCTCCTACAATGAGCAGTTCTTC; CDR3: CAWSVGLSSYNEQFF
D: .; V: TRBV11-3; size: .; J: TRBJ2-7; DNA: TGTGCCAGCAGCCCGGGTGGCTCCAACTCGTGGGAGCAGTACTTC; CDR3: CASSPGGSNSWEQYF
D: .; V: TRBV7-8; size: .; J: TRBJ2-1; DNA: TGTGCCAGCAGCTCCGACAATGAGCAGTTCTTC; CDR3: CASSSDNEQFF
D: .; V: TRBV6-1; size: once; J: TRBJ1-2; DNA: TGTGCCAGCACTGAGAACACCTTCTATGGCTACACCTTC; CDR3: CASTENTFYGYTF
D: .; V: TRBV21-1; size: .; J: TRBJ2-1; DNA: TGTGCCAGCAGCTCCCTGCTGGGGGACTCCTACAATGAGCAGTTCTTC; CDR3: CASSSLLGDSYNEQFF
D: .; V: TRBV4-1; size: .; J: TRBJ2-5; DNA: TGCGCCAGCAGCCAGGGGGCGACGATCCAAGAGACCCAGTACTTC; CDR3: CASSQGATIQETQYF
D: .; V: TRBV6-1; size: .; J: TRBJ2-3; DNA: TGTGCCAGCAGTGGCAGGGGTGCAGATACGCAGTATTTT; CDR3: CASSGRGADTQYF
D: .; V: TRBV18; size: .; J: TRBJ2-3; DNA: TGTGCCAGCTCACTCGCCGGATACACAGATACGCAGTATTTT; CDR3: CASSLAGYTDTQYF
D: TRBD1; V: TRBV14; size: .; J: TRBJ1-1; DNA: TGTGCCAGCAGCCTAAGACAGGGGGAGATTTTCACTGAAGCTTTCTTT; CDR3: CASSLRQGEIFTEAFF